This T cell receptor (beta chain) was profiled in a study of blood T cell repertoires in COVID-19. Clones were sequenced by immunoSEQ multiplex PCR, and TCRdb holds only the in-frame ones, with some missing. The sample lists a few hundred thousand clones, about 85% occurring once. A single count supports this clone. The source is a man between 65 and 79 years old with acute or convalescent COVID-19. The source material was peripheral blood.

In DNA, the CDR3 is TGCGCCAGCAGCCAAGATCAGGGGGGAAGGCATTCACCCCTCCACTTT. Its translation is CASSQDQGGRHSPLHF. The gene calls are TRBV4-1 and TRBJ1-6, with 7 nucleotides matching TRBD1. CDR3 size: 16 residues. Germline V gives CDR1 MGHRA, CDR2 YSYEKL. V shed 0 bases and J 8 bases; nucleotides not matched to a gene: 7.